These 5 T cell receptor beta chains were sequenced from one sample in a study of T cells in Graves' hyperthyroidism and ophthalmopathy. TCR beta CDR3 regions were amplified from RNA. Carried out on the TCR CDR3, a first-round RT-PCR used the HTBI primer set. From the multiplex PCR reads, TCRdb called clonotypes with MiXCR, one entry per CDR3 protein. The sample holds about 420,000 distinct CDR3 sequences, about 15% seen once. The sequenced material came from blood. These receptors were obtained from a woman aged 18-35 years with Graves' hyperthyroidism.

The genes are TRBV2 and TRBJ1-3; D is undetermined. The germline V gene encodes CDR1 SNHLY and CDR2 FYNNEI. The CDR3 is 13 residues long. Trimming pared 4 bases from V and 2 bases from J, leaving 6 bases between. The CDR3 DNA is TGTGCCAGCAGTGTGGATCCTGGAAACACCATATATTTT. Protein sequence: CASSVDPGNTIYF.

The sample holds many counts of this clonotype. The chain has TRBV7-9 and TRBJ1-1, with TRBD1 identical over 10 bases. After removal of 5 bases from V and 1 base from J, the junction contained 4 bases not matched to a gene. The V gene's germline CDR1 is SEHNR and CDR2 FQNEAQ (reference sequence). This CDR3 contains 15 residues. Here the CDR3 reads CASSHRQGANTEAFF. CDR3 in DNA: TGTGCCAGCAGCCATCGACAGGGGGCGAACACTGAAGCTTTCTTT.

In its sample, this clonotype was seen many times. The chain is built from TRBV7-2 and TRBJ1-2; D call uncertain. The ends were cut back, 1 base at V and 7 bases at J, with 10 bases in the middle. This CDR3 has 13 amino acids. Germline V CDR1 and CDR2: SGHTA, FQGNSA. The CDR3 sequence: CASSLGLRAGYTF. DNA for the CDR3: TGTGCCAGCAGCTTAGGTTTACGGGCTGGCTACACCTTC.

This clonotype was observed a handful of times. V is TRBV24-1 and J is TRBJ2-1; D gene unclear. V dropped 0 bases and J dropped 6 bases, with 14 bases sitting between them. Looked up from germline, CDR1 is KGHDR and CDR2 is SFDVKD. The CDR3 covers 16 residues. The CDR3 loop reads CATSDLKGFGVNEQFF. CDR3 in DNA: TGTGCCACCAGTGATTTGAAGGGTTTCGGAGTCAATGAGCAGTTCTTC.

This clonotype came up many times. The chain recombines TRBV28 with TRBJ1-2; possibly TRBD1 for D (6 bases). V was clipped by 9 bases and J by 11 bases, with 25 bases between them. The germline V gene has CDR1 MDHEN and CDR2 SYDVKM. The CDR3 is 14 residues long. CDR3 amino acids: CASYAGTQYMGYTF. The CDR3, as DNA: TGTGCCAGTTACGCCGGGACACAATATATGGGTTACACCTTC.